Included here is one T cell receptor (beta chain) sequence, with context. Antigen specificity is unknown. The assay was immunoSEQ multiplex PCR, and TCRdb's table has in-frame clones only and misses some. The sample carries about 94,000 clones, 85% to 90% recorded once. The data derive from a study of T cell responses to AZD1222 COVID-19 vaccine. CDR3 length: 13 amino acids. The V end lost 4 bases, the J end lost 11 bases, and 17 bases lay between the germline ends. The germline V gene encodes CDR1 SGHTA and CDR2 FQGTGA. Findings and limits, study-wide: The sample set comprised mostly white British donors with more females, and clonal diversity was possibly underestimated.

Source: peripheral blood, taken 28 days after the second AZD1222 dose. This sequence joins TRBV7-3 and TRBJ1-2; TRBD1 might be the D (5 bases). The receptor was isolated from an adult who received the AZD1222 COVID-19 vaccine. The CDR3: CASSSGQGGSYTF. The CDR3 bases are TGTGCCAGCAGCTCCGGGCAGGGTGGATCGTACACCTTC.